The sequence of this TCR beta chain was determined in a study of CDR3 diversity in severe acne. TCRdb reprocessed the PCR reads with MiXCR, giving one entry per CDR3 protein. This sample has approximately 90,000 distinct CDR3 sequences, with around half found just once. Germline CDR1 is LNHNV and CDR2 is YYDKDF (reference sequence). Trimming cost V 0 bases and J 0 bases, with 7 bases left between them. The CDR3 has 15 amino acids. This receptor was identified in a male donor in good health, serving as a control. V gene TRBV15 combines with J gene TRBJ2-3; the D is unclear. Sequencing input: blood. The CDR3 nucleotides are TGTGCCACCAGCAGAGATCTAGGTAGCACAGATACGCAGTATTTT. It encodes CATSRDLGSTDTQYF.